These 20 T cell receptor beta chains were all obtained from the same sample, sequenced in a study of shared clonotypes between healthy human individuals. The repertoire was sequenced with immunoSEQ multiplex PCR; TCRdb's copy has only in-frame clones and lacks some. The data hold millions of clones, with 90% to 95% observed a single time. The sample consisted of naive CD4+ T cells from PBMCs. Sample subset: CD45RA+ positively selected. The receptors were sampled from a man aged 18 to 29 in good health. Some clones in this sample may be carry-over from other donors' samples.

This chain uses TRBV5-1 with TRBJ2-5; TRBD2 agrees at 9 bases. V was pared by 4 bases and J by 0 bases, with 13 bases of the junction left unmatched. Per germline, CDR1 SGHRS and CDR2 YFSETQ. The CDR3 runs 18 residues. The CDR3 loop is CASSPLTSGPGYQETQYF. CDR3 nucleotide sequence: TGCGCCAGCAGCCCGCTAACTAGCGGGCCAGGCTACCAAGAGACCCAGTACTTC.

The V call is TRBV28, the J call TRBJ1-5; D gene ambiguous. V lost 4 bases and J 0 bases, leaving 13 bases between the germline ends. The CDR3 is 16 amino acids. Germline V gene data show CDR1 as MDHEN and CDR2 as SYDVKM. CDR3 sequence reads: CASSSLALYSNQPQHF. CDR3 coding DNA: TGTGCCAGCAGTTCCCTGGCGTTGTATAGCAATCAGCCCCAGCATTTT.

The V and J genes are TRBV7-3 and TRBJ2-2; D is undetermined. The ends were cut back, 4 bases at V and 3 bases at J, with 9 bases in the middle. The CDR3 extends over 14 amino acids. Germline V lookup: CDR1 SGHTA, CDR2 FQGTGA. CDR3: CASSWGSDTGELFF. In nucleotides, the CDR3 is TGTGCCAGCAGCTGGGGTTCGGACACCGGGGAGCTGTTTTTT.

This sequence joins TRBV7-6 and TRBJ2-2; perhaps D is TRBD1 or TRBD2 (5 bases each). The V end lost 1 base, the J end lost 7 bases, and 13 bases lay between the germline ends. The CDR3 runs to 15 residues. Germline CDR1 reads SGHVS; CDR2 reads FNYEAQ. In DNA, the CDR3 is TGTGCCAGCAGCTTAGTTGGGACCGGCCTCGGGGAGCTGTTTTTT. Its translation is CASSLVGTGLGELFF.

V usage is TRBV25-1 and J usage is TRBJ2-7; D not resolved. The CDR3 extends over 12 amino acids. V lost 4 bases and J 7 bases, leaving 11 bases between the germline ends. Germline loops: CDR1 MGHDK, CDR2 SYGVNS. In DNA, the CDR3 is TGTGCCAGCAGTGCGACCTCCTGGGAGCAGTACTTC. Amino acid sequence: CASSATSWEQYF.

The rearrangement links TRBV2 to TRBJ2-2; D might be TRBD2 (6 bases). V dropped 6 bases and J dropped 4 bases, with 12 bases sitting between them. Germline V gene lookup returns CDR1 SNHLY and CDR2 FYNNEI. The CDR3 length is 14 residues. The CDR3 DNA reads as TGTGCCAGCAGAGGCGGGATTAGCACCGGGGAGCTGTTTTTT. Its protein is CASRGGISTGELFF. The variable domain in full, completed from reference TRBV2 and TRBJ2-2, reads EPEVTQTPSHQVTQMGQEVILRCVPISNHLYFYWYRQILGQKVEFLVSFYNNEISEKSEIFDDQFSVERPDGSNFTLKIRSTKLEDSAMYFCASRGGISTGELFFGEGSRLTVL.

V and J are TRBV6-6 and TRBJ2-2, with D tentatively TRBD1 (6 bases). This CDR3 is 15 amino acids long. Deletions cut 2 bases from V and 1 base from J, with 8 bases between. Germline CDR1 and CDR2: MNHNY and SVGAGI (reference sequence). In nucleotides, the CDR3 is TGTGCCAGCAGTTACCGCAGGGGGAACACCGGGGAGCTGTTTTTT. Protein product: CASSYRRGNTGELFF.

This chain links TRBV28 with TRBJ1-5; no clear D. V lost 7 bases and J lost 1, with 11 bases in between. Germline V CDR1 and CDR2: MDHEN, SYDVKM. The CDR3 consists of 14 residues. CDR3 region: CASNEHSSNQPQHF. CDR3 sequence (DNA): TGTGCCAGCAATGAGCACTCGAGCAATCAGCCCCAGCATTTT.

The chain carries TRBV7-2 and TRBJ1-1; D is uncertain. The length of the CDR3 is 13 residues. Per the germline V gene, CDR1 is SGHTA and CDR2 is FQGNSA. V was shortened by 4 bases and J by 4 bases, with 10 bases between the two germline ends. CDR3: CASSYPSLTEAFF. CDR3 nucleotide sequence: TGTGCCAGCAGCTACCCCTCGCTCACTGAAGCTTTCTTT. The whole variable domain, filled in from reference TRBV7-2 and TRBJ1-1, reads GAGVSQSPSNKVTEKGKDVELRCDPISGHTALYWYRQSLGQGLEFLIYFQGNSAPDKSGLPSDRFSAERTGGSVSTLTIQRTQQEDSAVYLCASSYPSLTEAFFGQGTRLTVV.

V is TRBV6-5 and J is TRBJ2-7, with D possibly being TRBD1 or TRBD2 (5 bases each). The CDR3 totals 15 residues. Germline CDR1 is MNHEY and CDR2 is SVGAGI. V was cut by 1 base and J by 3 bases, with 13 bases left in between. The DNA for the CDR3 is TGTGCCAGCAGTTACTATCGAGGGGAGATCTACGAGCAGTACTTC. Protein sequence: CASSYYRGEIYEQYF.

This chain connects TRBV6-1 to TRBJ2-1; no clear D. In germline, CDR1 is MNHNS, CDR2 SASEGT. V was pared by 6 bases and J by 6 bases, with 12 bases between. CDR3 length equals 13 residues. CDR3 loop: CASRHSTTNEQFF. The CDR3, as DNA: TGTGCCAGCAGGCACAGTACTACCAATGAGCAGTTCTTC.

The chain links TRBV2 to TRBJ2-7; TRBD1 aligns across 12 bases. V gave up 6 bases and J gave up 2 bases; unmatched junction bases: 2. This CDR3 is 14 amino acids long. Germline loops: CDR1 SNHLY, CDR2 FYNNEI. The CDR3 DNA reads TGTGCCAGCAGCCGGGACAGGGGGCCCTACGAGCAGTACTTC. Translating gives CASSRDRGPYEQYF.

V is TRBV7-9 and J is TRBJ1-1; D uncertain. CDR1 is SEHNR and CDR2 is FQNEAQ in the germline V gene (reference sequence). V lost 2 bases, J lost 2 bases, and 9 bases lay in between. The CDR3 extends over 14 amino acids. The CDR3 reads CASSLRNSNTEAFF. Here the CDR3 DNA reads TGTGCCAGCAGCTTACGTAACAGCAACACTGAAGCTTTCTTT.

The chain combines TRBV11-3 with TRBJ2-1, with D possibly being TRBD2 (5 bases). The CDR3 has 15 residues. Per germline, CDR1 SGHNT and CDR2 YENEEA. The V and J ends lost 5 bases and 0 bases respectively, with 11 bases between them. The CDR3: CASSKSGNSYNEQFF. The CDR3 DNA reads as TGTGCCAGCAGCAAAAGCGGTAACTCCTACAATGAGCAGTTCTTC.

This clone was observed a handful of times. In nucleotides, the CDR3 is TGTGCCAGCAGCCCAGTGAACACTGAAGCTTTCTTT. Encoded protein: CASSPVNTEAFF. This rearrangement joins TRBV11-2 to TRBJ1-1; D remains ambiguous. V was cut by 5 bases and J by 0 bases, with 4 bases left in between. Germline V CDR1 and CDR2: SGHAT, FQNNGV. The CDR3 has 12 residues.

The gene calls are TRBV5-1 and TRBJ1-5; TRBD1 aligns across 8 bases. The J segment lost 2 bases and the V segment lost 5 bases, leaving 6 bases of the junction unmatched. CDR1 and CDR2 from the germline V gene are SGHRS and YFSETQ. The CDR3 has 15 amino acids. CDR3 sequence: CASSPTGEGNQPQHF. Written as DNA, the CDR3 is TGCGCCAGCAGTCCGACAGGGGAAGGCAATCAGCCCCAGCATTTT.

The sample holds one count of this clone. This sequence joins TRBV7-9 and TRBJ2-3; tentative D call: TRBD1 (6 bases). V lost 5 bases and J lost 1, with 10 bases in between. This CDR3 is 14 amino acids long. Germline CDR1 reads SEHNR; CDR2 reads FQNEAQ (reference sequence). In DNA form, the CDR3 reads TGTGCCAGCAGCCAGGGGCACGGCACAGATACGCAGTATTTT. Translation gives CASSQGHGTDTQYF.

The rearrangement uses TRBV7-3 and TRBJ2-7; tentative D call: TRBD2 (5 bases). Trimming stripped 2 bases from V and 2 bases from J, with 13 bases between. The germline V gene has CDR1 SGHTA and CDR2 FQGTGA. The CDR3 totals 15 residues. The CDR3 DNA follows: TGTGCCAGCAGCTTAGTGGCCGGGAATGCCTACGAGCAGTACTTC. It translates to CASSLVAGNAYEQYF.

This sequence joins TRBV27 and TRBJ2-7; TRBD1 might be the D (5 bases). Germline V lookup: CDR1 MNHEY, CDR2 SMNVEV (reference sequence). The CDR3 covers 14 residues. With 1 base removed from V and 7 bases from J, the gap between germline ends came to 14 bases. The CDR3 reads CASSLFRQGTEQYF. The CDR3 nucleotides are TGTGCCAGCAGTTTATTCCGGCAGGGAACAGAGCAGTACTTC.

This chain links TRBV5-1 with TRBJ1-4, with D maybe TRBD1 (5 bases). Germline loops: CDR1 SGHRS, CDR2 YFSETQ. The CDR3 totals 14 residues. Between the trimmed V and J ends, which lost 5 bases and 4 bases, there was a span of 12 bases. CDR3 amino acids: CASRPDRSNEKLFF. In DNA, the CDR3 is TGCGCCAGCAGGCCTGACAGAAGTAATGAAAAACTGTTTTTT.